Listed below are T cell receptor beta chains from one sample, sequenced in a study of shared clonotypes between healthy human individuals. Using immunoSEQ multiplex PCR, the repertoire was profiled, and TCRdb retains in-frame clones only, with some absent. The sample consists of around 1.9 million clones, over 85% of them appearing once. The sequenced material came from naive CD8+ T cells from PBMCs. The receptors originated from a young man in good health. Some clones in this sample may be carry-over from other donors' samples. Each CDR3 is given with its conserved first and last residue. The D gene is left open where the match is weak. Size tells how often a clone was seen (once, few, many) or the class of an expanded clone, and some rows leave it out.

D gene	V gene	clone size	J gene	CDR3 DNA	CDR3 protein
TRBD1	TRBV4-3	NA	TRBJ2-1	TGCGCCAGCAGCCAAGACGTAGGACAGGGAGGCGATGAGCAGTTCTTC	CASSQDVGQGGDEQFF
TRBD1	TRBV7-9	NA	TRBJ1-1	TGTGCCAGCAGCCCGCGACAGGGGGTATTGGAAGCTTTCTTT	CASSPRQGVLEAFF
NA	TRBV7-9	NA	TRBJ1-2	TGTGCCAGCAGCTTAGGACCTAACTATGGCTACACCTTC	CASSLGPNYGYTF
NA	TRBV7-9	NA	TRBJ2-5	TGTGCCAGCAACCGTGGGGCCCCACAAGAGACCCAGTACTTC	CASNRGAPQETQYF
NA	TRBV7-9	NA	TRBJ1-1	TGTGCCAGCAGCTTAGCCGGGCCCACTGAAGCTTTCTTT	CASSLAGPTEAFF
TRBD1	TRBV10-3	NA	TRBJ1-2	TGTGCCATTCTCACGGCAGGGGGCGCGACTAACTATGGCTACACCTTC	CAILTAGGATNYGYTF
NA	TRBV7-9	NA	TRBJ2-1	TGTGCCAGCAGCTTACTGGGACAAGAGCAGTTCTTC	CASSLLGQEQFF
NA	TRBV27	NA	TRBJ2-7	TGTGCCAGCAGTCCCCGGAGGGGAGGAGTGGTAGGGCTTTCCCACGAGCAGTACTTC	CASSPRRGGVVGLSHEQYF
NA	TRBV6-1	once	TRBJ2-3	TGTGCCAGCAGTGAATTGTCGGTTAGCACAGATACGCAGTATTTT	CASSELSVSTDTQYF
NA	TRBV7-9	NA	TRBJ2-5	TGTGCCAGCAGCCCCTACCTGCAAGAGACCCAGTACTTC	CASSPYLQETQYF
TRBD1	TRBV27	NA	TRBJ2-7	TGTGCCAGCAGTTTCAGACAGGGGGCCTACGAGCAGTACTTC	CASSFRQGAYEQYF
NA	TRBV20-1	NA	TRBJ2-5	TGCAGTGCTAGAGACGAGACCCAGTACTTC	CSARDETQYF
TRBD1	TRBV4-1	NA	TRBJ2-7	TGCGCCAGCAGCTACACCGGGACAGGGAACTACGAGCAGTACTTC	CASSYTGTGNYEQYF
NA	TRBV9	NA	TRBJ2-7	TGTGCCAGCAGCGCCGGGACACCCTACGAGCAGTACTTC	CASSAGTPYEQYF
NA	TRBV4-1	once	TRBJ2-1	TGCGCCAGCAGCCAAGATGAGGGGATCGGTGAGCAGTTCTTC	CASSQDEGIGEQFF
NA	TRBV5-6	NA	TRBJ1-2	TGTGCCAGCAGTTACGGCGCGGGCTACACCTTC	CASSYGAGYTF
NA	TRBV27	NA	TRBJ2-3	TGTGCCAGCATAAGAATAGGGCCGGGACATAGCACAGATACGCAGTATTTT	CASIRIGPGHSTDTQYF
NA	TRBV7-8	NA	TRBJ2-7	TGTGCCAGCAGCTCCCAACGGGACTTTTTTTTGGGGCAGTACTTC	CASSSQRDFFLGQYF
TRBD2	TRBV7-7	NA	TRBJ2-2	TGTGCCAGCAGCTTAGGACTAGCGGGAGGGCCAGGCACCGGGGAGCTGTTTTTT	CASSLGLAGGPGTGELFF
TRBD1	TRBV15	once	TRBJ2-7	TGTGCCACCAGCAGAGATCGGGACAGGTACTACGAGCAGTACTTC	CATSRDRDRYYEQYF
TRBD2	TRBV27	once	TRBJ2-1	TGTGCCAGCAGTCACGGGACTAGCGGGACCTATGAGCAGTTCTTC	CASSHGTSGTYEQFF
TRBD1	TRBV25-1	NA	TRBJ2-7	TGTGCCAGCAGTGAATGGGACAGTTTTGGGCAGTACTTC	CASSEWDSFGQYF
NA	TRBV27	NA	TRBJ2-1	TGTGCCAGCAGTACCCTTAGGAATGAGCAGTTCTTC	CASSTLRNEQFF